This T cell receptor beta chain was sequenced for a study of blood T cell repertoires in COVID-19. Study background: Collection of acute and convalescent COVID-19 samples took place in the United States, Italy and Spain.

This clone was seen only a few times. The CDR3 consists of 12 residues. Germline assignment: CDR1 MNHNY and CDR2 SVGAGI (reference sequence). V was shortened by 8 bases and J by 4 bases, with 9 bases between the two germline ends. Here immunoSEQ multiplex PCR was the method, and the copy in TCRdb shows in-frame clones only, minus some. The table lists roughly 200,000 clones, approximately 84% of them singletons. Patients of the Seattle cohort, enrolled during active infection, were followed longitudinally. Sequencing was carried out using peripheral blood. The sequence was collected from a woman of 80 years or more with COVID-19, enrolled during active disease. The chain has TRBV6-6 and TRBJ1-5; D not certain. CDR3 sequence (DNA): TGTGCCAGCCGACTGGCAAATCAGCCCCAGCATTTT. Its translation: CASRLANQPQHF.